The present T cell receptor beta chain was sequenced within a study of response to subunit inactivated influenza vaccine. General observations from the study: The authors put forward the suggestion that each seasonal influenza vaccination may bring in only a limited number of new T cells.

Notes on this clonotype: Antigen unknown.

TCRdb called the RT-PCR reads again in MiXCR, with one record for every CDR3 protein. Here the sample spans about 570,000 distinct CDR3 sequences, roughly 10% being singletons. The J segment lost 8 bases and the V segment lost 3 bases, leaving 16 bases of the junction unmatched. Germline V lookup: CDR1 LNHNV, CDR2 YYDKDF (reference sequence). The CDR3 is 17 amino acids. This sample was also put to use in a study of T cells expressing NK-cell markers. As that report states: Scientists made TCR beta cDNA using 5'RACE template switching with UMIs. Seven of the eight sequenced donors were classified as HCMV-seropositive, and one was classified as seronegative. Expanded clones of NKG2C+ T cells had an unclear HCMV specificity.

The sequence was collected from a man aged 50 to 59 who received an inactivated influenza vaccine. This specimen was PBMCs from blood, taken on the day of vaccination. The chain combines TRBV15 with TRBJ2-1; TRBD2 aligns across 7 bases. This chain's CDR3 is CATSRGFRGSFRDEQFF. DNA for the CDR3: TGTGCCACCAGCAGGGGCTTTCGCGGGAGCTTTCGGGATGAGCAGTTCTTC.